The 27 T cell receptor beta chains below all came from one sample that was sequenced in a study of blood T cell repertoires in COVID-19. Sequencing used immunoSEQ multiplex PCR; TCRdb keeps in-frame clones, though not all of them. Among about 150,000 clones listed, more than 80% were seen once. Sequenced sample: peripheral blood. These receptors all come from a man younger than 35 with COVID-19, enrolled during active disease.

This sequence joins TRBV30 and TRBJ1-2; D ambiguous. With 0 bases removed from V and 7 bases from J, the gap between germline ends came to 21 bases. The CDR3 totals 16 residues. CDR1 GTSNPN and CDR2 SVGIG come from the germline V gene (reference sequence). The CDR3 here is CAWSVWPRTRRGGYTF. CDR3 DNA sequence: TGTGCCTGGAGTGTATGGCCACGCACGAGACGGGGTGGCTACACCTTC. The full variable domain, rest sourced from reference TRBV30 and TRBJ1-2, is SQTIHQWPATLVQPVGSPLSLECTVEGTSNPNLYWYRQAAGRGLQLLFYSVGIGQISSEVPQNLSASRPQDRQFILSSKKLLLSDSGFYLCAWSVWPRTRRGGYTFGSGTRLTVV.

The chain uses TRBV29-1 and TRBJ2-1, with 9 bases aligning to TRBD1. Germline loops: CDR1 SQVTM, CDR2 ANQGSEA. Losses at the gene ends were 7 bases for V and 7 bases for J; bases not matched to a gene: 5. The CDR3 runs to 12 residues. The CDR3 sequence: CSAGTGMNEQFF. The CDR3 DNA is TGCAGCGCGGGGACAGGGATGAATGAGCAGTTCTTC.

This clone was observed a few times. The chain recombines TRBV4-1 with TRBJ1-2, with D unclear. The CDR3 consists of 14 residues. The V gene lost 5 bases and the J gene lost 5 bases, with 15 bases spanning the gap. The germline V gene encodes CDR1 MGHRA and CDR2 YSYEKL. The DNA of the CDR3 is TGCGCCAGCAGCTCACGCAGCGCCTCATATGGCTACACCTTC. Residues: CASSSRSASYGYTF.

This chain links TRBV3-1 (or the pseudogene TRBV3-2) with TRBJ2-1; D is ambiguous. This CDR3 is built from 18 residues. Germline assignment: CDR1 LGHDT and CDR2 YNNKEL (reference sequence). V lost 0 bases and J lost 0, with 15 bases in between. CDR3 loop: CASSQDGPRRSSYNEQFF. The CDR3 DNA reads TGTGCCAGCAGCCAAGACGGTCCGAGGCGAAGCTCCTACAATGAGCAGTTCTTC.

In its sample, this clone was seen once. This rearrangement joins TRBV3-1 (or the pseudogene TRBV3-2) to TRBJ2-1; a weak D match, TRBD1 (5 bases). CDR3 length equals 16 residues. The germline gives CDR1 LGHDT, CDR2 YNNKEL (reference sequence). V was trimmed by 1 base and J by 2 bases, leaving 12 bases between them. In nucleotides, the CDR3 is TGTGCCAGCAGCCAAGTGGGGCCCCCCCCCTACAATGAGCAGTTCTTC. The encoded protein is CASSQVGPPPYNEQFF.

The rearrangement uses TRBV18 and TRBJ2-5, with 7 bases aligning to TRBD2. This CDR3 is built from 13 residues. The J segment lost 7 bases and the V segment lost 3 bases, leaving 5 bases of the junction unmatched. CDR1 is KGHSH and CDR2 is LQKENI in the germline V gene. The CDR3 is CASSPLAEGTQYF. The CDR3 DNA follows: TGTGCCAGCTCACCGCTAGCGGAAGGGACCCAGTACTTC. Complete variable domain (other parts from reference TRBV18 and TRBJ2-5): NAGVMQNPRHLVRRRGQEARLRCSPMKGHSHVYWYRQLPEEGLKFMVYLQKENIIDESGMPKERFSAEFPKEGPSILRIQQVVRGDSAAYFCASSPLAEGTQYFGPGTRLLVL.

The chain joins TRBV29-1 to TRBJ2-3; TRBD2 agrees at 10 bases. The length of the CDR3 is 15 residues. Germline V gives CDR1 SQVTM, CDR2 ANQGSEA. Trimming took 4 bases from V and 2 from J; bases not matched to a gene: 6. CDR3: CSVARTSGNTDTQYF. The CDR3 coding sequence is TGCAGCGTTGCTAGGACTAGCGGTAACACAGATACGCAGTATTTT.

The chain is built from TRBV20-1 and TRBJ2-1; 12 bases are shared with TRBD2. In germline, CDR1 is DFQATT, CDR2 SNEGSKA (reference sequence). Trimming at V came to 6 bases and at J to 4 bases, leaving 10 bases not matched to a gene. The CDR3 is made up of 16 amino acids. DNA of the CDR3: TGCAGTGCGAGTGACACCGGGACTAGCGGGTACAATGAGCAGTTCTTC. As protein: CSASDTGTSGYNEQFF.

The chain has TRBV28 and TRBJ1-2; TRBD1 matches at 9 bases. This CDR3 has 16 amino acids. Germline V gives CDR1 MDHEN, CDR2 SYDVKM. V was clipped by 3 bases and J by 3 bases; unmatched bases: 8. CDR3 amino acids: CASSLQTGGAYYGYTF. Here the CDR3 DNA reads TGTGCCAGCAGTTTGCAAACAGGGGGCGCTTACTATGGCTACACCTTC.

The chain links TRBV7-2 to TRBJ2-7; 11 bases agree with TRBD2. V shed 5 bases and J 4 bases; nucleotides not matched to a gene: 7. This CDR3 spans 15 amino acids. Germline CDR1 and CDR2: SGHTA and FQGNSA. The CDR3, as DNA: TGTGCCAGCAGCGCCGGGACTAGCGGTCCTTACGAGCAGTACTTC. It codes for CASSAGTSGPYEQYF.

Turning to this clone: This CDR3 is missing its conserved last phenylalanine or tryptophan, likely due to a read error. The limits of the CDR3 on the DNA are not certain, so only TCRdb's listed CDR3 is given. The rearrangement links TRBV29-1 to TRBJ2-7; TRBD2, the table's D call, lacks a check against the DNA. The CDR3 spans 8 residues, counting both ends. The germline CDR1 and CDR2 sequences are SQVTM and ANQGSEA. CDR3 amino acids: CSAPGGGL.

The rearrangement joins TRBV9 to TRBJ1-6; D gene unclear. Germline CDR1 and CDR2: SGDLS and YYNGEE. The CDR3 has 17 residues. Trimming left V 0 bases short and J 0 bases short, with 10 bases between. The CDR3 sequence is CASSVDGGSSYNSPLHF. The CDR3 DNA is TGTGCCAGCAGCGTAGACGGAGGGAGCTCCTATAATTCACCCCTCCACTTT.

CDR3 DNA sequence: TGTGCCAGCAGTTATAGGCGGCAGGGGGAGACCCAGTACTTC. This codes for CASSYRRQGETQYF. V gene TRBV6-5 combines with J gene TRBJ2-5, with TRBD1 as a possible D gene (6 bases). V lost 3 bases and J lost 5, with 13 bases in between. CDR1 MNHEY and CDR2 SVGAGI come from the germline V gene. There are 14 residues in the CDR3.

The CDR3 DNA is TGTGCCAGCAGCAGACACGGGACAGGGCCCGAGCAGTACTTC. Translation gives CASSRHGTGPEQYF. The chain has TRBV7-2 and TRBJ2-7, with 9 nucleotides matching TRBD1. CDR1 and CDR2 (germline): SGHTA, FQGNSA. The length of the CDR3 is 14 residues. V shed 5 bases, J shed 6 bases, and the junction held 8 bases outside the gene matches.

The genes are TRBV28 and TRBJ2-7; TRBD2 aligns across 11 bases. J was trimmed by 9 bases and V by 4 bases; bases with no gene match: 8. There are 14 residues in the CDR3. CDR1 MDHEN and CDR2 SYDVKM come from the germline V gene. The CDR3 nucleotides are TGTGCCAGCAGTTCTCCCGGGACTAGCGGCCTGCAGTACTTC. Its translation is CASSSPGTSGLQYF.

CDR3 coding DNA: TGCGCCAGCAGCCTAGGGACTGTCGGTGACACCATATATTTT. It codes for CASSLGTVGDTIYF. This sequence joins TRBV4-1 and TRBJ1-3; tentatively, D is TRBD1 (5 bases). The length of the CDR3 is 14 residues. Germline CDR1 reads MGHRA; CDR2 reads YSYEKL. Trimming shortened V by 4 bases and J by 8 bases, and 15 bases separated the two germline ends.

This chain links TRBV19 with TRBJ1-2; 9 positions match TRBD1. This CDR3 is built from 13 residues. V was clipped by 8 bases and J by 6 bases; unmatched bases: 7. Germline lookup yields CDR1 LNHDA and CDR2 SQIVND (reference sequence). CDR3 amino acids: CASFGQGIHGYTF. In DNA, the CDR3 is TGTGCCAGTTTCGGACAGGGGATTCATGGCTACACCTTC.

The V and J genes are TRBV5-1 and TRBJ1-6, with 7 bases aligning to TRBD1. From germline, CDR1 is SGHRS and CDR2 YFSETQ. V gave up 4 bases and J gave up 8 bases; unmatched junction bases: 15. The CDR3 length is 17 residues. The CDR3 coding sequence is TGCGCCAGCAGCCCGGACATTGGACAGGCGGTTTATTCACCCCTCCACTTT. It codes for CASSPDIGQAVYSPLHF.

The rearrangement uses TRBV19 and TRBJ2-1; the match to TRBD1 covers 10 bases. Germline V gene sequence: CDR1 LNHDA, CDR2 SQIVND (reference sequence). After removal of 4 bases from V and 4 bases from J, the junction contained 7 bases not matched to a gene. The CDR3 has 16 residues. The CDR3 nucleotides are TGTGCCAGTAGTAGGCCCTGGACAGGGGGTTACAATGAGCAGTTCTTC. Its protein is CASSRPWTGGYNEQFF.

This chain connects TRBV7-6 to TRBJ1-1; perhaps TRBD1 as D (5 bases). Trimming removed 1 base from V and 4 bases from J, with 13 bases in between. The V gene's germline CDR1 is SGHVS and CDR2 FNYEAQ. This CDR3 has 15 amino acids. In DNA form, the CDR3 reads TGTGCCAGCAGCTTAGGGGGCGCGGACGTCACTGAAGCTTTCTTT. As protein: CASSLGGADVTEAFF.

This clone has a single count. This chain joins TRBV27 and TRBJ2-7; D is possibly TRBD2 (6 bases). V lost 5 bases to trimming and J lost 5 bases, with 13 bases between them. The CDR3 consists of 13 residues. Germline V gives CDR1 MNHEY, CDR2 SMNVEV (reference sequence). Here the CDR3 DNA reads TGTGCCAGCAGTAGGGAGGTCATGGACGAGCAGTACTTC. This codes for CASSREVMDEQYF.

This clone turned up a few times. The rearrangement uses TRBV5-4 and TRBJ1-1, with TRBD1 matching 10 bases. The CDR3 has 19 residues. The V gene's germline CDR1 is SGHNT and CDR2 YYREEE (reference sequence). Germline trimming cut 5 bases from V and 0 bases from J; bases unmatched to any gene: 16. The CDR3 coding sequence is TGTGCCAGCAGACCGCGCCCTATCGGGACAGGGGAAATGAACACTGAAGCTTTCTTT. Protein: CASRPRPIGTGEMNTEAFF.

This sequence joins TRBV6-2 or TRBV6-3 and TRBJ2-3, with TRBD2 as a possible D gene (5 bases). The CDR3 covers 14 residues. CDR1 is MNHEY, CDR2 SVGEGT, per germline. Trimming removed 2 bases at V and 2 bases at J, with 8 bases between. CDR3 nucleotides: TGTGCCAGCAGTTACGCGGGCACCACAGATACGCAGTATTTT. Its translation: CASSYAGTTDTQYF.

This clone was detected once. In DNA, the CDR3 is TGTGCCAGCAGACGGGACAGCCACAATGAGCAGTTCTTC. This sequence encodes CASRRDSHNEQFF. The chain is built from TRBV6-5 and TRBJ2-1; 7 bases line up with TRBD1. CDR3 length: 13 amino acids. Trimming at V came to 6 bases and at J to 5 bases, leaving 4 bases not matched to a gene. In germline, CDR1 is MNHEY, CDR2 SVGAGI.

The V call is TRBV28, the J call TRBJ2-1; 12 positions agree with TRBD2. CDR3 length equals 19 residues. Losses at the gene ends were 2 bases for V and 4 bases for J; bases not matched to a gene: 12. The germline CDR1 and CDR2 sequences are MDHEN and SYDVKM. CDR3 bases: TGTGCCAGCAGTTTAAGCGCGTCTAGCGGGAGGGGCGGATACAATGAGCAGTTCTTC. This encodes CASSLSASSGRGGYNEQFF. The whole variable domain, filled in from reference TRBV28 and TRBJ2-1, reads DVKVTQSSRYLVKRTGEKVFLECVQDMDHENMFWYRQDPGLGLRLIYFSYDVKMKEKGDIPEGYSVSREKKERFSLILESASTNQTSMYLCASSLSASSGRGGYNEQFFGPGTRLTVL.

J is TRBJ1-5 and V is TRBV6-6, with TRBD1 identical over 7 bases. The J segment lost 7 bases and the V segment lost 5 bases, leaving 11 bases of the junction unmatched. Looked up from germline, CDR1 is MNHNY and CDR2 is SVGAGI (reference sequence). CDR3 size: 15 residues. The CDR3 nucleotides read TGTGCCAGCAGTCACCCAGTTACAGGGGCCCAGCCCCAGCATTTT. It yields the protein CASSHPVTGAQPQHF.

The CDR3 DNA follows: TGCAGCGTAACCGGACAGGGGAAAAACTACGAGCAGTACTTC. It specifies CSVTGQGKNYEQYF. The chain couples TRBV29-1 to TRBJ2-7; 9 bases map to TRBD1. Germline V gene lookup returns CDR1 SQVTM and CDR2 ANQGSEA. The CDR3 has 14 residues. V lost 6 bases, J lost 3 bases, and 9 bases stayed unmatched.